These 13 T cell receptor beta chains came from one sample sequenced in a study of OX40 agonist ivuxolimab in advanced cancers. Profiled with immunoSEQ multiplex PCR; TCRdb holds only in-frame clones, not every one. The sample has some 35,000 clones, 78% seen once; the top ten hold roughly a fifth. Sequencing was performed on CD4+ or CD8+ T cells sorted from blood, taken in a trial of the OX40 agonist ivuxolimab. All receptors derive from an adult with an advanced solid tumor such as melanoma, head and neck, liver or kidney cancer.

A word on this clone: An end of the junction differs from the germline gene, which may be a read error. The V and J genes are TRBV6-6 and TRBJ1-2; maybe TRBD1 (5 bases). Germline V gene lookup returns CDR1 MNHNY and CDR2 SVGAGI (reference sequence). This CDR3 is built from 13 residues. CDR3 coding DNA: TGCGCCAGCAGTTCGCCTCAGGGATTCGGCTACACCTTC. Its protein is CASSSPQGFGYTF.

This chain uses TRBV7-8 with TRBJ1-2; TRBD1 matches at 8 bases. Germline CDR1 and CDR2: SGHVS and FQNEAQ. The ends lost 1 base at V and 8 bases at J; junction bases unmatched: 6. The length of the CDR3 is 14 residues. CDR3 sequence: CASSLVQGAGGYTF. The CDR3 DNA reads as TGTGCCAGCAGCTTAGTGCAGGGGGCCGGGGGCTACACCTTC.

This chain connects TRBV6-6 to TRBJ2-7; D remains ambiguous. The CDR3 has 13 residues. Per germline, CDR1 MNHNY and CDR2 SVGAGI (reference sequence). V lost 8 bases and J lost 0, with 11 bases in between. The chain's CDR3 is CASQLSSSYEQYF. The CDR3 DNA reads as TGTGCCAGCCAACTAAGTTCCTCCTACGAGCAGTACTTC.

This chain joins TRBV6-6 and TRBJ2-7, with D maybe TRBD2 (5 bases). The CDR3 is made up of 11 amino acids. Germline V gene sequence: CDR1 MNHNY, CDR2 SVGAGI (reference sequence). V lost 8 bases, J lost 1 base, and 6 bases lay in between. Here the CDR3 DNA reads TGTGCCAGCGGGGAGTCCTACGAGCAGTACTTC. This codes for CASGESYEQYF.

The chain is built from TRBV7-8 and TRBJ2-3, with D maybe TRBD2 (6 bases). Germline-derived CDR1 and CDR2 are SGHVS and FQNEAQ. The CDR3 totals 15 residues. The V end lost 4 bases, the J end lost 2 bases, and 13 bases lay between the germline ends. The CDR3 DNA follows: TGTGCCAGCAGCTGGAAGGGACTGTTCACAGATACGCAGTATTTT. This codes for CASSWKGLFTDTQYF.

J is TRBJ2-1 and V is TRBV28; 9 positions match TRBD1. Trimming at V came to 6 bases and at J to 7 bases, leaving 7 bases not matched to a gene. This CDR3 comprises 14 residues. Germline lookup yields CDR1 MDHEN and CDR2 SYDVKM. CDR3 sequence reads: CASRRTGAHNEQFF. The CDR3 bases are TGTGCCAGCAGGAGGACAGGGGCTCATAATGAGCAGTTCTTC.

This chain uses TRBV19 with TRBJ2-7, with D maybe TRBD2 (6 bases). Per the germline V gene, CDR1 is LNHDA and CDR2 is SQIVND (reference sequence). The CDR3 length is 15 residues. The V and J ends lost 3 bases and 5 bases respectively, with 17 bases between them. In DNA form, the CDR3 reads TGTGCCAGTAGTATCTCATCCGGAGGGGCCCACGAGCAGTACTTC. Protein: CASSISSGGAHEQYF.

This clone was observed a single time. The rearrangement uses TRBV5-8 and TRBJ1-5; D might be TRBD1 (5 bases). CDR3 size: 16 residues. V lost 5 bases and J lost 7, with 22 bases in between. The germline V gene has CDR1 SGHTS and CDR2 YDEGEE. The CDR3 DNA reads as TGTGCCAGCAGAAATGAACGGGGGGTTCTCATCCAGCCCCAGCATTTT. It yields the protein CASRNERGVLIQPQHF.

The rearrangement uses TRBV25-1 and TRBJ1-2; 8 bases line up with TRBD1. The ends lost 6 bases at V and 4 bases at J; junction bases unmatched: 16. CDR3 length equals 17 residues. The V gene's germline CDR1 is MGHDK and CDR2 SYGVNS. This CDR3 reads CASSPDPGTGSPYGYTF. In DNA form, the CDR3 reads TGTGCCAGCAGCCCAGATCCCGGGACAGGCTCTCCCTATGGCTACACCTTC.

The chain recombines TRBV19 with TRBJ1-5; unclear D gene. This CDR3 contains 16 residues. Deletions cut 4 bases from V and 5 bases from J, with 18 bases between. The germline V gene encodes CDR1 LNHDA and CDR2 SQIVND (reference sequence). Written as DNA, the CDR3 is TGTGCCAGTAGTACCAGGTTCGGAGGAGGAGATCAGCCCCAGCATTTT. It codes for CASSTRFGGGDQPQHF.

This chain links TRBV19 with TRBJ2-7, with TRBD1 matching 8 bases. V lost 3 bases, J lost 5 bases, and 9 bases stayed unmatched. This CDR3 is 15 amino acids long. CDR1 is LNHDA, CDR2 SQIVND, per germline (reference sequence). CDR3 sequence reads: CASSISRTGQDEQYF. CDR3 in DNA: TGTGCCAGTAGTATTTCGAGGACAGGGCAGGACGAGCAGTACTTC.

This clone was observed a single time. This chain links TRBV9 with TRBJ2-3, with a tentative D call TRBD1 (6 bases). The ends were cut back, 0 bases at V and 2 bases at J, with 13 bases in the middle. This CDR3 has 16 residues. Germline V gives CDR1 SGDLS, CDR2 YYNGEE. The CDR3 protein is CASSVATGHTTDTQYF. The CDR3 bases are TGTGCCAGCAGCGTAGCCACGGGACACACCACAGATACGCAGTATTTT.

The rearrangement links TRBV11-2 to TRBJ2-3; 11 bases match TRBD2. Looked up from germline, CDR1 is SGHAT and CDR2 is FQNNGV. V lost 5 bases, J lost 6 bases, and 10 bases stayed unmatched. The CDR3 covers 16 residues. The CDR3 region has the DNA TGTGCCAGCAGCCAGACTAGCGGGGCCTTACGGGATACGCAGTATTTT. Protein product: CASSQTSGALRDTQYF. Full variable domain (remainder filled in from reference TRBV11-2 and TRBJ2-3): EAGVAQSPRYKIIEKRQSVAFWCNPISGHATLYWYQQILGQGPKLLIQFQNNGVVDDSQLPKDRFSAERLKGVDSTLKIQPAKLEDSAVYLCASSQTSGALRDTQYFGPGTRLTVL.